The 4 T cell receptor beta chains below were found in one sample sequenced in a study of OX40 agonist ivuxolimab in advanced cancers. Sequenced by immunoSEQ multiplex PCR; TCRdb stores in-frame clones only, minus some. The sample has fewer than 20,000 clones, 73% seen once. The sample in question was CD4+ or CD8+ T cells sorted from blood, obtained in a trial of the OX40 agonist ivuxolimab. The receptors were sampled from an adult with an advanced solid tumor such as melanoma, head and neck, liver or kidney cancer.

The chain employs TRBV6-5 and TRBJ1-3; D is undetermined. Germline V gene sequence: CDR1 MNHEY, CDR2 SVGAGI. V lost 0 bases to trimming and J lost 0 bases, with 6 bases between them. This CDR3 is built from 15 residues. Here the CDR3 reads CASSYSPNSGNTIYF. The CDR3 bases are TGTGCCAGCAGTTACTCCCCTAACTCTGGAAACACCATATATTTT.

The rearrangement joins TRBV10-1 to TRBJ2-1; TRBD1 might be the D (6 bases). The CDR3 spans 13 residues. V lost 1 base, J lost 7 bases, and 8 bases lay in between. Germline-derived CDR1 and CDR2 are WNHNN and SYGVQD (reference sequence). CDR3 bases: TGCGCCAGCAGTGAGTTAGGGGGAAATGAGCAGTTCTTC. Translation gives CASSELGGNEQFF.

The chain is built from TRBV7-2 and TRBJ1-2; D is possibly TRBD1 (6 bases). The V end lost 0 bases, the J end lost 0 bases, and 8 bases lay between the germline ends. The V gene's germline CDR1 is SGHTA and CDR2 FQGNSA. The CDR3 extends over 15 amino acids. The CDR3, as DNA: TGTGCCAGCAGCTTAGCGGGGGCTCCTAACTATGGCTACACCTTC. This codes for CASSLAGAPNYGYTF.

The CDR3 loop is CSVEEDYGYTF. In DNA form, the CDR3 reads TGCAGCGTTGAAGAGGACTATGGCTACACCTTC. This chain links TRBV29-1 with TRBJ1-2; the D is unclear. The CDR3 contains 11 residues. Trimming shortened V by 0 bases and J by 3 bases, and 2 bases separated the two germline ends. Germline V gives CDR1 SQVTM, CDR2 ANQGSEA.